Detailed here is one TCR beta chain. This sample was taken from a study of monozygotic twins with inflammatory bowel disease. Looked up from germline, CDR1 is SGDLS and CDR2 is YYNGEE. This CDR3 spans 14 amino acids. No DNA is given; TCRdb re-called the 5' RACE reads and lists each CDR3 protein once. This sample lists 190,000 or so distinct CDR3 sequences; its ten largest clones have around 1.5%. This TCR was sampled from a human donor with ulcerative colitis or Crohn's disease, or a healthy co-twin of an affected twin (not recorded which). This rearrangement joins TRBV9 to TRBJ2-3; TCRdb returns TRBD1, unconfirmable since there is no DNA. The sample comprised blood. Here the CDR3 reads CASSARQTTDTQYF.